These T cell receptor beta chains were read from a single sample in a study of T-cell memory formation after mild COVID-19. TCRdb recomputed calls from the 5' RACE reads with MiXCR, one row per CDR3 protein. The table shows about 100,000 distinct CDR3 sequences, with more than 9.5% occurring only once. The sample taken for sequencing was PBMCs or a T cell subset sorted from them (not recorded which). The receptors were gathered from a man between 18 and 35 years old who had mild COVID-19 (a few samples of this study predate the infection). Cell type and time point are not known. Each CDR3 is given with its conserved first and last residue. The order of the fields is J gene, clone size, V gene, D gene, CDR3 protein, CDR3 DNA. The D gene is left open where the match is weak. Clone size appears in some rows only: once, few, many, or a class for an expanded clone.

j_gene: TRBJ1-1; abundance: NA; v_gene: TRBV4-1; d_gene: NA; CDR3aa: CASSQVPGSTEAFF; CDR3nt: TGCGCCAGCAGCCAAGTCCCGGGGAGCACTGAAGCTTTCTTT
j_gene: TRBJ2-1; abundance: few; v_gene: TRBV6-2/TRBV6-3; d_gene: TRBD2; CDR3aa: CASSYSSGGNEQFF; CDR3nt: TGTGCCAGCAGTTACTCGAGCGGGGGGAATGAGCAGTTCTTC
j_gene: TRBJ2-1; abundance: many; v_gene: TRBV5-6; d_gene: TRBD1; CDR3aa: CASSGDRQGNEQFF; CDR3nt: TGTGCCAGCAGCGGGGACAGACAGGGAAATGAGCAGTTCTTC
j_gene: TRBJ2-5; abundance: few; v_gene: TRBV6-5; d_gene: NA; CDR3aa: CASEPRGQKTQYF; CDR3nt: TGTGCCAGCGAACCAAGGGGCCAGAAGACCCAGTACTTC
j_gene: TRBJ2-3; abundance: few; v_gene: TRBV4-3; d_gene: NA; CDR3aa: CASSHDRSLDTQYF; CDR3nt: TGCGCCAGCAGCCACGATAGAAGTCTTGATACGCAGTATTTT
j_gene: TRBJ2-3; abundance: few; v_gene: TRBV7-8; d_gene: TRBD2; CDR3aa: CASRPVAGGLDTQYF; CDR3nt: TGTGCCAGCAGACCCGTAGCGGGGGGGTTGGATACGCAGTATTTT
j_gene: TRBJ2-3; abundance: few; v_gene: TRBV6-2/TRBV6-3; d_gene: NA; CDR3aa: CASTHRGPHTQYF; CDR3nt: TGTGCCAGCACTCACCGGGGTCCTCATACGCAGTATTTT
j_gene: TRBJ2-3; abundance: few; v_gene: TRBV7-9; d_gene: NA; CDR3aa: CASDLLRGATDTQYF; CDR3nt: TGTGCCAGCGACCTCTTGAGGGGGGCCACAGATACGCAGTATTTT
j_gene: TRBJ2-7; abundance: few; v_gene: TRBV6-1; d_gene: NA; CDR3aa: CASSVGSGYEQYF; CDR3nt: TGTGCCAGCAGTGTAGGTAGCGGCTACGAGCAGTACTTC
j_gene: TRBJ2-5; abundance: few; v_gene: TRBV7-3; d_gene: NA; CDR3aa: CASSLGDKYQETQYF; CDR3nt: TGTGCCAGCAGCTTAGGGGACAAGTACCAAGAGACCCAGTACTTC
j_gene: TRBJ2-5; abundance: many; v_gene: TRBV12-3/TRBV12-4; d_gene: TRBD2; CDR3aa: CASSSGTTQETQYF; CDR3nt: TGTGCCAGCAGCTCCGGGACTACCCAAGAGACCCAGTACTTC
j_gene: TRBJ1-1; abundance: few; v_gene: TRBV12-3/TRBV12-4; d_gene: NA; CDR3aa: CASSFSGTAFF; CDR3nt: TGTGCCAGCAGTTTTTCGGGGACGGCTTTCTTT
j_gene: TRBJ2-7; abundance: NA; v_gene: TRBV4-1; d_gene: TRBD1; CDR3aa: CASSQTGTGGREEQYF; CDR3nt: TGCGCCAGCAGCCAGACCGGGACAGGGGGTAGGGAAGAGCAGTACTTC
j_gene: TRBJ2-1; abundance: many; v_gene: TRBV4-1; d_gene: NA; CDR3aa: CASSQVVGLYNEQFF; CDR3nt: TGCGCCAGCAGCCAAGTCGTGGGACTCTACAATGAGCAGTTCTTC
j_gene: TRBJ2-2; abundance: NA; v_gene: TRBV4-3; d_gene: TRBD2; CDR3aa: CASSQDRTSGGSHTGELFF; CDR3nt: TGCGCCAGCAGCCAAGATCGGACTAGCGGGGGGTCGCACACCGGGGAGCTGTTTTTT
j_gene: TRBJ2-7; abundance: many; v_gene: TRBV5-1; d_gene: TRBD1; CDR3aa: CASSYGTGGRRSYEQYF; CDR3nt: TGCGCCAGCAGCTACGGGACAGGGGGCCGCCGCTCCTACGAGCAGTACTTC
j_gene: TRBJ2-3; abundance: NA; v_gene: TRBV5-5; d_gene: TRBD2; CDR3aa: CASSWTSGQPPDTQYF; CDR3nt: TGTGCCAGCAGCTGGACTAGCGGGCAACCCCCAGATACGCAGTATTTT
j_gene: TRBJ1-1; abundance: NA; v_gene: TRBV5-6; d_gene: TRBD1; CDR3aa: CASSFGQGSTEAFF; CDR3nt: TGTGCCAGCAGCTTTGGACAGGGGAGCACTGAAGCTTTCTTT
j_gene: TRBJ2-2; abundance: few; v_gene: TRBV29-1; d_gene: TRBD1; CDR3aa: CSVDAGGNTGELFF; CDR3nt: TGCAGCGTTGATGCAGGGGGCAACACCGGGGAGCTGTTTTTT
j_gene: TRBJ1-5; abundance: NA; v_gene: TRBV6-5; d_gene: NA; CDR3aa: CASSFTGINQPQHF; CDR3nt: TGTGCCAGCAGTTTCACAGGGATCAATCAGCCCCAGCATTTT
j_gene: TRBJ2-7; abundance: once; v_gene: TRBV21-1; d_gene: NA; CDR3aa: CATIPPTSGGTYEQYF; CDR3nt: TGTGCCACCATACCCCCGACTAGCGGGGGGACGTACGAGCAGTACTTC
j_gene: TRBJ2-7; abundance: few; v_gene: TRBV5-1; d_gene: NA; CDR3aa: CASSLNRGLIYEQYF; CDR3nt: TGCGCCAGCAGCTTGAACCGGGGGCTGATTTACGAGCAGTACTTC
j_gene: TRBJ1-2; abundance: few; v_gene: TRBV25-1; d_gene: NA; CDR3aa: CASSVSRAEGYTF; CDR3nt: TGTGCCAGCAGTGTGAGCAGGGCGGAGGGCTACACCTTC
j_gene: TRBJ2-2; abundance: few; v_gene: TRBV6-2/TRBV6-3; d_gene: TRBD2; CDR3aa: CASSPGTTDTGELFF; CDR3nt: TGTGCCAGCAGTCCTGGGACTACCGACACCGGGGAGCTGTTTTTT
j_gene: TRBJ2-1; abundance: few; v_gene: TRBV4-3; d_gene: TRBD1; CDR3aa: CASSLQGQEYNEQFF; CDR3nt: TGCGCCAGCAGCCTCCAGGGACAGGAGTACAATGAGCAGTTCTTC
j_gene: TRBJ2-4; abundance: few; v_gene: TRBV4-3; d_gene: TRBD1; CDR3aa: CASSQGTGVDIQYF; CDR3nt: TGCGCCAGCAGCCAAGGCACAGGGGTTGACATTCAGTACTTC
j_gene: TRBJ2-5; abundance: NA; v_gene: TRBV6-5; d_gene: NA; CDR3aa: CASSWGTRGGETQYF; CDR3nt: TGTGCCAGCAGCTGGGGGACCCGAGGCGGGGAGACCCAGTACTTC
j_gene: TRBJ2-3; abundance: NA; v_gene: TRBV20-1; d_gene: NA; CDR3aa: CSGNLDTDTQYF; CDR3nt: TGCAGTGGTAACCTGGACACAGATACGCAGTATTTT
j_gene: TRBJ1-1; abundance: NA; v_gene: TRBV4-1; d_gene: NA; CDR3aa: CARSQDTGGNTEAFF; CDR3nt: TGCGCCAGAAGCCAAGACACGGGCGGGAACACTGAAGCTTTCTTT
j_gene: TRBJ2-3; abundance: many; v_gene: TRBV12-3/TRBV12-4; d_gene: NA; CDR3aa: CASSSGTEDTQYF; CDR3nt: TGTGCCAGCAGCAGCGGTACAGAAGATACGCAGTATTTT
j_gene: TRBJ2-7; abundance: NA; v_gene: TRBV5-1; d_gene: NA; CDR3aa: CASSLTPGTLSYEQYF; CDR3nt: TGCGCCAGCAGCCTGACCCCAGGGACACTTTCCTACGAGCAGTACTTC
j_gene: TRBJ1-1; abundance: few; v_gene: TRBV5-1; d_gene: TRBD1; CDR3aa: CASTRSGSGGRSTEAFF; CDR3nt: TGCGCCAGCACCCGGTCAGGGTCAGGGGGCAGGAGCACTGAAGCTTTCTTT
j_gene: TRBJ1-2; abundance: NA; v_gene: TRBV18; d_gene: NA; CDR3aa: CASSPMGQEDGYTF; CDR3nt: TGTGCCAGCTCACCAATGGGGCAGGAGGATGGCTACACCTTC
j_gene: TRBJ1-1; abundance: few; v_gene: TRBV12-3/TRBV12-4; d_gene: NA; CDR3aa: CASRYRDAAEAFF; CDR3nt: TGTGCCAGCAGGTACAGGGACGCCGCTGAAGCTTTCTTT
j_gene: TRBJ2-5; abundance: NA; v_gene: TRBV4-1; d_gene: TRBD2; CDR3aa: CASSPRRTLAGAQETQYF; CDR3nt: TGCGCCAGCAGCCCCCGTCGGACACTAGCGGGGGCACAAGAGACCCAGTACTTC
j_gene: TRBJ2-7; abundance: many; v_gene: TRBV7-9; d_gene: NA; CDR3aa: CASSLRGRDGTYEQYF; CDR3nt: TGTGCCAGCAGCTTGAGAGGACGGGACGGAACCTACGAGCAGTACTTC
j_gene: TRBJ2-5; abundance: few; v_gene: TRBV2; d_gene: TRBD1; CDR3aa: CASSGGTGGWETQYF; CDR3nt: TGTGCCAGCAGTGGAGGCACAGGGGGTTGGGAGACCCAGTACTTC
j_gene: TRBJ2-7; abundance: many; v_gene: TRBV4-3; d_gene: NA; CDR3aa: CASSEGPGHNYEQYF; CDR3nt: TGCGCCAGCAGCGAGGGCCCGGGACATAACTACGAGCAGTACTTC
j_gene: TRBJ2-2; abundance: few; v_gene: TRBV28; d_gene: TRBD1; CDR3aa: CASSFPDRMDTGELFF; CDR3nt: TGTGCCAGCAGTTTCCCGGACAGGATGGACACCGGGGAGCTGTTTTTT
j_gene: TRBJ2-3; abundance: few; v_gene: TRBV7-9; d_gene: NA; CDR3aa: CASSSPYSSTDTQYF; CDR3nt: TGTGCCAGCAGCTCCCCCTACTCTAGCACAGATACGCAGTATTTT
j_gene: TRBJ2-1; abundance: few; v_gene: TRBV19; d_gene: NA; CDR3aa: CASSSDSSYNEQFF; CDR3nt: TGTGCCAGTAGTTCGGATAGCTCCTACAATGAGCAGTTCTTC